The clone carrying this T cell receptor (beta chain) was detected only a few times. Its antigen is unidentified. Preparation of the TCRbeta library was carried out with unique molecular identifiers. TCRdb independently ran MiXCR on the PCR reads; one entry per CDR3 protein. The repertoire includes more than 200,000 distinct CDR3 sequences, under 20% of them detected once, and 40% to 50% sits in the top ten. The data were obtained in a study of T-cell reconstitution after alpha-beta-depleted transplantation in children. The study, taken as a whole, reports: It was surviving recipient T cells and thymic progenitors that gave some patients high TCRbeta diversity at day 60. Several hundred expanded graft clones reportedly were the source of alpha-beta T cells about two months after transplant.

The V end lost 6 bases, the J end lost 5 bases, and 13 bases lay between the germline ends. In germline, CDR1 is SQVTM, CDR2 ANQGSEA. The CDR3 consists of 13 residues. The sequence was obtained from a male patient aged 2-15 years who had a stem cell transplant for acute lymphoblastic leukemia, so the T cells may come from the graft donor. The material sequenced was PBMCs, mostly from graft donor cells, taken 360 days after TCRalphabeta/CD19-depleted stem cell transplant. The J gene is TRBJ2-2, the V gene TRBV29-1, with D possibly matching TRBD1 (6 bases). The CDR3 DNA is TGCAGCGTCACAGGGTCATGGACCGGGGAGCTGTTTTTT. Its protein is CSVTGSWTGELFF.